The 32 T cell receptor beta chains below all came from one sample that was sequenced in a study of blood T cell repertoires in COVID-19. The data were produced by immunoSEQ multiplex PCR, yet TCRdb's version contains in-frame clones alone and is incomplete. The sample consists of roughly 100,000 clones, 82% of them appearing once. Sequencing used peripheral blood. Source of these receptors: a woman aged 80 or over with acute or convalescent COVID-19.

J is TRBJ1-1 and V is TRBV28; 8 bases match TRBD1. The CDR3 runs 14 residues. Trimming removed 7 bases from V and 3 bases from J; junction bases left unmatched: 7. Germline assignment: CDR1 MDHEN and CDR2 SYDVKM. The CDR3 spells CASTLQDRDTEAFF. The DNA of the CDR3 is TGTGCCAGCACATTACAGGACAGGGACACTGAAGCTTTCTTT.

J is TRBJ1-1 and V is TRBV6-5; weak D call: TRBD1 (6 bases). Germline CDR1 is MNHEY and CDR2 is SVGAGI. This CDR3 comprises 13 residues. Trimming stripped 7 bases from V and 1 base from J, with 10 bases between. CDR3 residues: CASTGDKNTEAFF. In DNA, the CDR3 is TGTGCCAGCACCGGGGACAAGAACACTGAAGCTTTCTTT.

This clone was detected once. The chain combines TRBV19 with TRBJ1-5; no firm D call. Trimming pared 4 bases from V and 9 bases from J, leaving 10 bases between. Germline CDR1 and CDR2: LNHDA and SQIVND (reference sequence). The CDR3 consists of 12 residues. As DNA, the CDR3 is TGTGCCAGTAGTACAGGTTATTGGCCCCAGCATTTT. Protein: CASSTGYWPQHF.

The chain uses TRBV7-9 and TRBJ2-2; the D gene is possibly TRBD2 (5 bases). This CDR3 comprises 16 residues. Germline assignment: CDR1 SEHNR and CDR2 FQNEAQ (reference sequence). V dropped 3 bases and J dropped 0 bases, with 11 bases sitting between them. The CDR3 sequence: CASSFRSLANTGELFF. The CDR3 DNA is TGTGCCAGCAGCTTCCGGTCACTAGCGAACACCGGGGAGCTGTTTTTT.

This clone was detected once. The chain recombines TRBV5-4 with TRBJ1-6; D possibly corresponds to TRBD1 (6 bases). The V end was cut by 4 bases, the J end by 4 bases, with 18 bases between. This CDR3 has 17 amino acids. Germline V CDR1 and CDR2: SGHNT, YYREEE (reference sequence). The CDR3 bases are TGTGCCAGCAGCATTCCGGGCCAGAGGGGGTATAATTCACCCCTCCACTTT. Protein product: CASSIPGQRGYNSPLHF.

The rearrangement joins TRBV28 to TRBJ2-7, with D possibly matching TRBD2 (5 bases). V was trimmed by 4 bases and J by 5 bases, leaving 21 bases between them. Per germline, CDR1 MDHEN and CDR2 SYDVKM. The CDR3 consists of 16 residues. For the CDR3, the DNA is TGTGCCAGCAGTTCAATAGCGAGAAGAGAACGGGACGAGCAGTACTTC. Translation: CASSSIARRERDEQYF.

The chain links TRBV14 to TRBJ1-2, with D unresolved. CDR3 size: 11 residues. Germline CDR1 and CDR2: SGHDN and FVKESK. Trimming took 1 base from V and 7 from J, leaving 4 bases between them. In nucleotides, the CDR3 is TGTGCCAGCAGCCAAGGGGCTGGCTACACCTTC. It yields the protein CASSQGAGYTF.

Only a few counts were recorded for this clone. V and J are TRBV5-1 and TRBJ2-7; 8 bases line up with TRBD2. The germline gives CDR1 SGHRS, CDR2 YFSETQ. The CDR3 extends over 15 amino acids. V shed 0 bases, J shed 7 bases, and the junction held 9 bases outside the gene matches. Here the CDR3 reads CASSLGGGGSLEQYF. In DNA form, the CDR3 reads TGCGCCAGCAGCTTGGGTGGCGGGGGGTCGTTAGAGCAGTACTTC.

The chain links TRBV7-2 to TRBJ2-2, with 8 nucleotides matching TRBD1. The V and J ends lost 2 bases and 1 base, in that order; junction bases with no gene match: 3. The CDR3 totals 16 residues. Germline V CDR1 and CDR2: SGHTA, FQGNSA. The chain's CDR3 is CASSLQGARNTGELFF. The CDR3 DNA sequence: TGTGCCAGCAGCTTACAGGGGGCAAGGAACACCGGGGAGCTGTTTTTT.

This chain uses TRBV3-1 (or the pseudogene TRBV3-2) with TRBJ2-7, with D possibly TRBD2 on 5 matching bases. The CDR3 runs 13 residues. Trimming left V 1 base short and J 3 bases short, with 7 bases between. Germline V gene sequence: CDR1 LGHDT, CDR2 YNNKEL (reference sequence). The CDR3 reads CASSQATSYEQYV. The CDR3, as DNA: TGTGCCAGCAGCCAAGCCACTAGCTACGAGCAGTACGTC.

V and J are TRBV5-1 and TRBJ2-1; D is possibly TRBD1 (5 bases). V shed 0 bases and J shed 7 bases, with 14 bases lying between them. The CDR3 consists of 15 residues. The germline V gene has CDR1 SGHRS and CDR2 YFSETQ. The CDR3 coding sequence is TGCGCCAGCAGCTTGGAGGGGTCTACAGTGAATGAGCAGTTCTTC. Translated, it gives CASSLEGSTVNEQFF.

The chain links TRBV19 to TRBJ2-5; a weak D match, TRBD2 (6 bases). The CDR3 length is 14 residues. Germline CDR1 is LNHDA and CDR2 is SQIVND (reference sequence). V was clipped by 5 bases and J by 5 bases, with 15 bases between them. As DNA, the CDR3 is TGTGCCAGTAGTTCACGACTAGGTAGGGAGACCCAGTACTTC. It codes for CASSSRLGRETQYF.

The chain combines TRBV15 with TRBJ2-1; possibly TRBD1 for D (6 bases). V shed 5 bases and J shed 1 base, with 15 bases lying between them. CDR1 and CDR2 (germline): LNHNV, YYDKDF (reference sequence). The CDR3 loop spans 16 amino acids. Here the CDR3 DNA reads TGTGCCACCAGCGGACGGACAGAATATTCCTACAATGAGCAGTTCTTC. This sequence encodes CATSGRTEYSYNEQFF.

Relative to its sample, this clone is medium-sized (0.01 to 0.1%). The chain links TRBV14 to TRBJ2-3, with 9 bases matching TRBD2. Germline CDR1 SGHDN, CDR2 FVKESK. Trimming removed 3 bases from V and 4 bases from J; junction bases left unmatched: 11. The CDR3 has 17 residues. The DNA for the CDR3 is TGTGCCAGCAGCCAGAGAGCCGGTAGCGGGAGCGCAGATACGCAGTATTTT. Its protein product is CASSQRAGSGSADTQYF.

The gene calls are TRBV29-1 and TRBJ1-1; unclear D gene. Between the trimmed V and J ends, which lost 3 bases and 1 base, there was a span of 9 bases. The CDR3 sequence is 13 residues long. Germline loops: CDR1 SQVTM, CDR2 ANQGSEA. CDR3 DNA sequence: TGCAGCGTTGAGGAGGACGGGAACACTGAAGCTTTCTTT. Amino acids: CSVEEDGNTEAFF.

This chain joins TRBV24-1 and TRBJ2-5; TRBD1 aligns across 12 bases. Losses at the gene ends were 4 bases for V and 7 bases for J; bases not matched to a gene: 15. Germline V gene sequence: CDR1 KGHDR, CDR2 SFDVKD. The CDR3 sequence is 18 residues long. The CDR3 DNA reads TGTGCCACCAGTGACCCCAATCCGGGACAGGGGGCCCTGGGGACCCAGTACTTC. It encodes CATSDPNPGQGALGTQYF.

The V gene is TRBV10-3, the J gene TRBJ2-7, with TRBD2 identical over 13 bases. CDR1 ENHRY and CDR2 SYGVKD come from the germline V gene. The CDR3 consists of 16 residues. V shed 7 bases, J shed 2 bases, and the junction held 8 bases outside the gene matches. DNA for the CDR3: TGTGCCATCAAGACTAGCGGGAGGTTCGGGGCCTACGAGCAGTACGTC. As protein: CAIKTSGRFGAYEQYV.

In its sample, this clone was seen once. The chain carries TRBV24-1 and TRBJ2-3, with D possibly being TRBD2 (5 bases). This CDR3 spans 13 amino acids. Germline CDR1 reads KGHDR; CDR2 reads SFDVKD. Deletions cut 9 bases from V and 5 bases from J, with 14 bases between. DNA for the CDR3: TGTGCCACCCAGGCCGGAGGAAGAGATACGCAGTATTTT. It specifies CATQAGGRDTQYF.

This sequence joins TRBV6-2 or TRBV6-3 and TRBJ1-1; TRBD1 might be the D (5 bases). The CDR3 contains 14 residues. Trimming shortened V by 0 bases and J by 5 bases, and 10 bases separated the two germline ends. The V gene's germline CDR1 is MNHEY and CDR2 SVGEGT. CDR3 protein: CASSYSTGVTEAFF. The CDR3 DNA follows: TGTGCCAGCAGTTACTCGACGGGGGTTACTGAAGCTTTCTTT.

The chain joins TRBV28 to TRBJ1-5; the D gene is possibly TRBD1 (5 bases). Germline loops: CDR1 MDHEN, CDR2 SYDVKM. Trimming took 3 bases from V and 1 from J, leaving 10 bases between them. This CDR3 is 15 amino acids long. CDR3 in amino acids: CASSLGGKSNQPQHF. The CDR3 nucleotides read TGTGCCAGCAGTTTGGGGGGAAAGAGCAATCAGCCCCAGCATTTT.

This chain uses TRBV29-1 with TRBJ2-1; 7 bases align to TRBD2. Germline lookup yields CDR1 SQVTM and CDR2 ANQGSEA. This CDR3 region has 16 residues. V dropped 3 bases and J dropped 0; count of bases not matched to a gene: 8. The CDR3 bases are TGCAGCGTTGAGTTCGGGGCTAGCGGCTCCTACAATGAGCAGTTCTTC. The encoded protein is CSVEFGASGSYNEQFF.

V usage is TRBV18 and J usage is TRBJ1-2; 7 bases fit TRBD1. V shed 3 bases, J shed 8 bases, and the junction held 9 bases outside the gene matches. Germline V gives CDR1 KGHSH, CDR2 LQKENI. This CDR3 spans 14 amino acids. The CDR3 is CASSPATGKEGYTF. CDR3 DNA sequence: TGTGCCAGCTCACCCGCGACAGGGAAGGAGGGCTACACCTTC.

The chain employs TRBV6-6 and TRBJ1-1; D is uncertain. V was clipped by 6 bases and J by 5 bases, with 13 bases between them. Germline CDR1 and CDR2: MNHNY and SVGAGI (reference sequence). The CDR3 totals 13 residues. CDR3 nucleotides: TGTGCCAGCAGGACCGACATTAGGACTGAAGCTTTCTTT. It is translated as CASRTDIRTEAFF.

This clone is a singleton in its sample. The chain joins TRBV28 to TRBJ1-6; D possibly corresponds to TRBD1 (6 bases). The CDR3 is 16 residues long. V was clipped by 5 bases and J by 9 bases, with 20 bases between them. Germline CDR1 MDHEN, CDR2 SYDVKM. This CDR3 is CASSPVLQGWASPLHF. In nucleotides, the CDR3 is TGTGCCAGCAGTCCGGTATTACAGGGATGGGCTTCACCCCTCCACTTT.

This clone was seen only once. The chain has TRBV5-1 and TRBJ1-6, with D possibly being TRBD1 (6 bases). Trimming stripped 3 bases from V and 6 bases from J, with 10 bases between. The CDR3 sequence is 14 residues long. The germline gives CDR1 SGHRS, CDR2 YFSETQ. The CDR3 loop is CASSSQGVNSPLHF. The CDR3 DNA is TGCGCCAGCAGCTCACAGGGAGTTAATTCACCCCTCCACTTT.

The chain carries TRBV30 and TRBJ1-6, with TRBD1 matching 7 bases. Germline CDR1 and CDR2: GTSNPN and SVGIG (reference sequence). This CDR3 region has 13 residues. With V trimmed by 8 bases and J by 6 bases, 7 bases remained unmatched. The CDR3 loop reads CARQDRINSPLHF. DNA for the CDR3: TGTGCCCGCCAGGACAGGATTAATTCACCCCTCCACTTT.

CDR3 DNA sequence: TGTGCCAGCAGAGGGACAGGCGGGAACACTGAAGCTTTCTTT. Protein product: CASRGTGGNTEAFF. The rearrangement links TRBV2 to TRBJ1-1; 8 bases are shared with TRBD1. The CDR3 sequence is 14 residues long. After removal of 6 bases from V and 1 base from J, the junction contained 4 bases not matched to a gene. Germline V gene data show CDR1 as SNHLY and CDR2 as FYNNEI.

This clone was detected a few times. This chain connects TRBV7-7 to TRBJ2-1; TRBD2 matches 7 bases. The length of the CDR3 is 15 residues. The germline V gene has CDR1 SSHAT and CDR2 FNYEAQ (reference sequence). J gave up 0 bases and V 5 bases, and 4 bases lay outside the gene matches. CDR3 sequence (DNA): TGTGCCAGCAGCCGGATAGCGGGCTCCTACAATGAGCAGTTCTTC. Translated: CASSRIAGSYNEQFF.

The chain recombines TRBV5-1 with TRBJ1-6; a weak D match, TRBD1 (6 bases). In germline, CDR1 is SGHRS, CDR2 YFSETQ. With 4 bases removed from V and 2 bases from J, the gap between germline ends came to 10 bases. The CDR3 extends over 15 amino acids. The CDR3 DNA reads TGCGCCAGCAGCGGTGGACAGACCTATAATTCACCCCTCCACTTT. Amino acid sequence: CASSGGQTYNSPLHF.

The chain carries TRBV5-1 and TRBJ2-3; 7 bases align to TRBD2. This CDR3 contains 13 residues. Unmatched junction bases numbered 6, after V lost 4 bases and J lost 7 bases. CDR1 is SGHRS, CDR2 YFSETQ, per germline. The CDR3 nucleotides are TGCGCCAGCAGCAGGGAGGGAACGAATACGCAGTATTTT. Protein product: CASSREGTNTQYF.

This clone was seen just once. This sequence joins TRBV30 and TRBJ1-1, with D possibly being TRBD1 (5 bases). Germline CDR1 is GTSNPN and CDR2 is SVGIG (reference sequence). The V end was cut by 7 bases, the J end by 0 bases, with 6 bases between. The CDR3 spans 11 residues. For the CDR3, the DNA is TGTGCCTCGGGGGTGAACACTGAAGCTTTCTTT. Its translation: CASGVNTEAFF.

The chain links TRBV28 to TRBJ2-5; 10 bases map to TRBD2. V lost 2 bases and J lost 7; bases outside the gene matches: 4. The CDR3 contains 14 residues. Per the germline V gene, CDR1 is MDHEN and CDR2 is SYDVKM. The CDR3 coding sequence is TGTGCCAGCAGTTTAGGACTAGCGGTCCCGACCCAGTACTTC. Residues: CASSLGLAVPTQYF.